The 26 T cell receptor beta chains listed next were all sequenced from one sample in a study of cytotoxic CD8 clonotypes in ibrutinib-treated CLL. Sequenced by immunoSEQ multiplex PCR; TCRdb stores in-frame clones only, minus some. The sample records approximately 350,000 clones, approximately 67% being singletons. Specimen: PBMCs, collected after 36 months of ibrutinib treatment. Receptors originate from a human donor with chronic lymphocytic leukemia.

V is TRBV7-8 and J is TRBJ2-3; D uncertain. The CDR3 runs to 16 residues. V was cut by 5 bases and J by 0 bases, with 15 bases left in between. Germline CDR1 reads SGHVS; CDR2 reads FQNEAQ. The CDR3 sequence: CASSTWTAPSTDTQYF. The CDR3 region has the DNA TGTGCCAGCAGCACCTGGACCGCTCCTAGCACAGATACGCAGTATTTT.

The gene calls are TRBV9 and TRBJ2-7; 9 bases match TRBD2. From germline, CDR1 is SGDLS and CDR2 YYNGEE. Trimming cost V 0 bases and J 9 bases; bases outside gene matches: 7. The CDR3 sequence is 14 residues long. The CDR3 loop reads CASSVEAGGVVQYF. The DNA of the CDR3 is TGTGCCAGCAGCGTAGAAGCGGGGGGTGTGGTGCAGTACTTC. Filled out from reference TRBV9 and TRBJ2-7, the complete variable domain reads DSGVTQTPKHLITATGQRVTLRCSPRSGDLSVYWYQQSLDQGLQFLIQYYNGEERAKGNILERFSAQQFPDLHSELNLSSLELGDSALYFCASSVEAGGVVQYFGPGTRLTVT.

The J gene is TRBJ2-3, the V gene TRBV7-2; TRBD1 or TRBD2 may be the D gene (5 bases each). The length of the CDR3 is 14 residues. V shed 5 bases and J shed 4 bases, with 13 bases lying between them. Germline assignment: CDR1 SGHTA and CDR2 FQGNSA. The CDR3, as DNA: TGTGCCAGCAGCCTCCGATGGGGGTCAGATACGCAGTATTTT. Its translation: CASSLRWGSDTQYF. Full variable domain (missing parts from reference TRBV7-2 and TRBJ2-3): GAGVSQSPSNKVTEKGKDVELRCDPISGHTALYWYRQSLGQGLEFLIYFQGNSAPDKSGLPSDRFSAERTGGSVSTLTIQRTQQEDSAVYLCASSLRWGSDTQYFGPGTRLTVL.

The rearrangement links TRBV9 to TRBJ2-3; 12 nucleotides match TRBD2. Losses at the gene ends were 3 bases for V and 2 bases for J; bases not matched to a gene: 4. The CDR3 is 16 amino acids. The germline V gene encodes CDR1 SGDLS and CDR2 YYNGEE. The CDR3: CASSARTSGDTDTQYF. In DNA, the CDR3 is TGTGCCAGCAGCGCCCGGACTAGCGGGGACACAGATACGCAGTATTTT.

This clone came up once. This sequence joins TRBV7-8 and TRBJ1-5; D unresolved. The CDR3 is made up of 17 amino acids. Trimming removed 7 bases at V and 2 bases at J, with 21 bases between. Germline lookup yields CDR1 SGHVS and CDR2 FQNEAQ. The CDR3 sequence: CASIKNRVNRGNQPQHF. DNA for the CDR3: TGTGCCAGCATAAAGAATCGGGTCAACCGAGGCAATCAGCCCCAGCATTTT.

V usage is TRBV4-2 and J usage is TRBJ2-5; D is ambiguous. The CDR3 is made up of 15 amino acids. The V gene's germline CDR1 is LGHNA and CDR2 YNFKEQ. The ends were cut back, 0 bases at V and 0 bases at J, with 8 bases in the middle. CDR3 in amino acids: CASSQDRRYQETQYF. The CDR3 DNA sequence: TGTGCCAGCAGCCAAGATCGGAGATACCAAGAGACCCAGTACTTC.

This chain uses TRBV25-1 with TRBJ1-2; the match to TRBD1 covers 8 bases. Germline CDR1 and CDR2: MGHDK and SYGVNS. V was clipped by 8 bases and J by 4 bases; unmatched bases: 9. The CDR3 sequence is 14 residues long. Written as DNA, the CDR3 is TGTGCCAGCGGAAGGACAGGGCGCGGCTATGGCTACACCTTC. It codes for CASGRTGRGYGYTF.

J is TRBJ1-4 and V is TRBV6-1, with a weak D call TRBD1 (6 bases). The CDR3 sequence is 19 residues long. The V gene lost 1 base and the J gene lost 8 bases, with 26 bases spanning the gap. CDR1 and CDR2 from the germline V gene are MNHNS and SASEGT. As DNA, the CDR3 is TGTGCCAGCAGTGAAGGAGTGGGATCTACAGGGAGGGCGCGCGAAAAACTGTTTTTT. The encoded protein is CASSEGVGSTGRAREKLFF.

In nucleotides, the CDR3 is TGTGCCAGCAGTTACCGCCCAGGGAAGTCCGGGGAGCTGTTTTTT. This codes for CASSYRPGKSGELFF. This chain joins TRBV6-5 and TRBJ2-2; D possibly corresponds to TRBD1 (5 bases). Germline CDR1 MNHEY, CDR2 SVGAGI. This CDR3 comprises 15 residues. Trimming removed 2 bases from V and 6 bases from J, with 13 bases in between.

V is TRBV29-1 and J is TRBJ2-1; 11 bases are shared with TRBD2. The CDR3 consists of 16 residues. J gave up 1 base and V 3 bases, and 5 bases lay outside the gene matches. The germline V gene has CDR1 SQVTM and CDR2 ANQGSEA. The CDR3 region has the DNA TGCAGCGTTGACGCCTTAGCGGGGGGGTCCTACAATGAGCAGTTCTTC. Its protein is CSVDALAGGSYNEQFF.

The chain joins TRBV5-1 to TRBJ2-2; TRBD2 matches 8 bases. The CDR3 is 19 amino acids. CDR1 and CDR2 from the germline V gene are SGHRS and YFSETQ. Trimming removed 0 bases from V and 1 base from J; junction bases left unmatched: 11. The CDR3 nucleotides are TGCGCCAGCAGCTTGGTGGTCACTTGGCTAGCGGGGAACACCGGGGAGCTGTTTTTT. Translating it yields CASSLVVTWLAGNTGELFF.

CDR3 bases: TGTGCCAGCAGCCGCCCGCCCGATCTTTACTCCTACGAGCAGTACTTC. Translating gives CASSRPPDLYSYEQYF. This chain uses TRBV7-9 with TRBJ2-7; D gene ambiguous. The CDR3 spans 16 residues. The germline V and J ends were trimmed by 5 bases and 0 bases, with 17 bases remaining between them. Germline CDR1 and CDR2: SEHNR and FQNEAQ (reference sequence).

This clone was counted a few times. The chain couples TRBV12-2 to TRBJ1-2; the D call in the table, TRBD1, was not verified against the DNA. TRBV12-2 is a pseudogene. This CDR3 has 14 amino acids. CDR3 sequence reads: CASRLPDRETGYTF. The CDR3 coding sequence is TGTGCAAGTCGCTTACCCGACAGGGAGACGGGCTACACCTTC.

The CDR3 sequence: CASSLDPPGTLSTDTQYF. For the CDR3, the DNA is TGTGCCAGCAGCTTAGATCCCCCCGGGACCCTAAGCACAGATACGCAGTATTTT. The rearrangement links TRBV11-2 to TRBJ2-3, with D possibly called TRBD1 or TRBD2 (5 bases each). Germline assignment: CDR1 SGHAT and CDR2 FQNNGV. This CDR3 region has 18 residues. The V end lost 0 bases, the J end lost 0 bases, and 16 bases lay between the germline ends.

The gene calls are TRBV4-1 and TRBJ1-6; D call uncertain. Germline lookup yields CDR1 MGHRA and CDR2 YSYEKL. The CDR3 is made up of 14 amino acids. Trimming pared 4 bases from V and 10 bases from J, leaving 14 bases between. The CDR3 DNA is TGCGCCAGCAGCCTGGAACGGCGCTCGTCACCCCTCCACTTT. It encodes CASSLERRSSPLHF.

The rearrangement joins TRBV28 to TRBJ1-5, with D uncertain. The germline V gene has CDR1 MDHEN and CDR2 SYDVKM. The CDR3 is made up of 13 amino acids. V lost 6 bases, J lost 0 bases, and 6 bases lay in between. The CDR3 loop reads CASRSISNQPQHF. Here the CDR3 DNA reads TGTGCCAGCAGGAGCATTAGCAATCAGCCCCAGCATTTT.

V is TRBV5-4 and J is TRBJ2-3; 13 bases agree with TRBD2. The CDR3 spans 16 residues. After removal of 4 bases from V and 4 bases from J, the junction contained 6 bases not matched to a gene. Germline CDR1 and CDR2: SGHNT and YYREEE (reference sequence). CDR3 sequence reads: CASSTPLAGGADTQYF. The CDR3 DNA is TGTGCCAGCAGCACGCCACTAGCGGGGGGGGCAGATACGCAGTATTTT. Full variable domain (outside the CDR3, taken from reference TRBV5-4 and TRBJ2-3): ETGVTQSPTHLIKTRGQQVTLRCSSQSGHNTVSWYQQALGQGPQFIFQYYREEENGRGNFPPRFSGLQFPNYSSELNVNALELDDSALYLCASSTPLAGGADTQYFGPGTRLTVL.

V and J are TRBV29-1 and TRBJ2-5; maybe TRBD2 (7 bases). V dropped 3 bases and J dropped 4 bases, with 15 bases sitting between them. The V gene's germline CDR1 is SQVTM and CDR2 ANQGSEA. The CDR3 contains 14 residues. DNA for the CDR3: TGCAGCGTTGAGGGGGGGCGCGGGAGAGAGACCCAGTACTTC. Protein product: CSVEGGRGRETQYF.

This clone has a handful of counts. The V call is TRBV5-1, the J call TRBJ2-3, with D perhaps TRBD2 (5 bases). The CDR3 spans 14 residues. V lost 6 bases and J 2 bases, leaving 13 bases between the germline ends. Germline V CDR1 and CDR2: SGHRS, YFSETQ. The CDR3 region has the DNA TGCGCCAGCAATCTACTCGGGAACACAGATACGCAGTATTTT. Amino acid sequence: CASNLLGNTDTQYF.

This sequence joins TRBV10-3 and TRBJ2-5; 7 nucleotides agree with TRBD1. V lost 6 bases and J lost 5; bases outside the gene matches: 9. The V gene's germline CDR1 is ENHRY and CDR2 SYGVKD. This CDR3 region has 14 residues. CDR3 coding DNA: TGTGCCATCAGAGACAGACAGGGTGGGGAGACCCAGTACTTC. It translates to CAIRDRQGGETQYF.

This chain links TRBV4-2 with TRBJ2-3; TRBD1 agrees at 7 bases. Germline assignment: CDR1 LGHNA and CDR2 YNFKEQ. After removal of 2 bases from V and 9 bases from J, the junction contained 8 bases not matched to a gene. The CDR3 extends over 14 amino acids. The CDR3 loop is CASSQSAPGQTQYF. The CDR3 DNA sequence: TGTGCCAGCAGCCAATCGGCTCCGGGACAGACGCAGTATTTT.

This clone was observed a few times. This chain joins TRBV9 and TRBJ1-2, with D unresolved. Per the germline V gene, CDR1 is SGDLS and CDR2 is YYNGEE. The V end lost 4 bases, the J end lost 3 bases, and 16 bases lay between the germline ends. The CDR3 contains 15 residues. In nucleotides, the CDR3 is TGTGCCAGCAGCCCACGCGTGGAGGAATACTATGGCTACACCTTC. This codes for CASSPRVEEYYGYTF.

The CDR3 spells CASSSSARQETQYF. CDR3 nucleotides: TGTGCCAGCAGCAGCTCCGCGCGCCAAGAGACCCAGTACTTC. The chain has TRBV5-4 and TRBJ2-5; D is uncertain. The V end was cut by 4 bases, the J end by 1 base, with 11 bases between. This CDR3 is 14 amino acids long. Germline CDR1 reads SGHNT; CDR2 reads YYREEE (reference sequence).

The chain recombines TRBV19 with TRBJ2-7; D may be TRBD1 (5 bases). Germline V gene sequence: CDR1 LNHDA, CDR2 SQIVND (reference sequence). The CDR3 is made up of 13 amino acids. V was shortened by 6 bases and J by 5 bases, with 14 bases between the two germline ends. The CDR3 loop reads CASSPRGGDEQYF. The CDR3 nucleotides read TGTGCCAGTAGCCCTAGGGGTGGGGACGAGCAGTACTTC.

DNA of the CDR3: TGCAGCGTCATACGGCGGCTAAACACTGAAGCTTTCTTT. It is translated as CSVIRRLNTEAFF. V usage is TRBV29-1 and J usage is TRBJ1-1, with D hard to call. The CDR3 contains 13 residues. V lost 6 bases and J 2 bases, leaving 13 bases between the germline ends. Germline CDR1 and CDR2: SQVTM and ANQGSEA.

This rearrangement joins TRBV5-1 to TRBJ2-1, with D perhaps TRBD1 (5 bases). V lost 2 bases and J lost 9, with 18 bases in between. This CDR3 has 15 residues. Germline values: CDR1 SGHRS, CDR2 YFSETQ. This chain's CDR3 is CASSLQENFSGEQFF. Written as DNA, the CDR3 is TGCGCCAGCAGCTTACAGGAGAATTTCTCGGGTGAGCAGTTCTTC.